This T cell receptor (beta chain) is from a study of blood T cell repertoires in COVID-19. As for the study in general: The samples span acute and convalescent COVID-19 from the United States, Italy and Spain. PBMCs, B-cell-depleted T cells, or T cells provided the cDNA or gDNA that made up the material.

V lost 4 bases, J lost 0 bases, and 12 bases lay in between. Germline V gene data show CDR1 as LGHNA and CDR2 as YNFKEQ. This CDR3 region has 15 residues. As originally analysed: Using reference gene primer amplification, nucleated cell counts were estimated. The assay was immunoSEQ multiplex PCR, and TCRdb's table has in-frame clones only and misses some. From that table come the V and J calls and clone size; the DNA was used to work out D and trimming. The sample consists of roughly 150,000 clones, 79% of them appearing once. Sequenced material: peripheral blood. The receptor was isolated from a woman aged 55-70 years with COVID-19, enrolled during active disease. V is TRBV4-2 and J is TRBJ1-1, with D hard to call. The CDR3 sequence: CASSREEVMNTEAFF. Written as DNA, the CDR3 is TGTGCCAGCAGCCGTGAAGAGGTGATGAACACTGAAGCTTTCTTT.